This T cell receptor (beta chain) derives from a study of control samples from healthy donors and cancer patients. Germline V gives CDR1 SNHLY, CDR2 FYNNEI. The CDR3 is made up of 13 amino acids. The J segment lost 8 bases and the V segment lost 4 bases, leaving 5 bases of the junction unmatched. Assay: immunoSEQ multiplex PCR; the TCRdb copy retains only in-frame clones and omits some. The data hold about 86,000 clones, with 70% to 90% observed a single time. Material for sequencing was PBMCs. This receptor was identified in a woman between 45 and 60 years old with colorectal cancer. The chain recombines TRBV2 with TRBJ1-3; 7 bases are shared with TRBD1. CDR3: CASSVSRGDTIYF. CDR3 bases: TGTGCCAGCAGTGTGAGCAGGGGGGACACCATATATTTT.